The 14 T cell receptor beta chains below come from one sample, sequenced in a study of blood T cell repertoires in COVID-19. Assay: immunoSEQ multiplex PCR; the TCRdb copy retains only in-frame clones and omits some. The sample has just under 350,000 clones, 80% to 90% seen once. The specimen sequenced was peripheral blood. The receptors were gathered from a man in his thirties or forties with active or convalescent COVID-19.

The V gene is TRBV4-3, the J gene TRBJ2-6; 7 positions match TRBD1. The germline V gene has CDR1 LGHNA and CDR2 YSLEER. The V and J ends lost 4 bases and 0 bases, in that order; junction bases with no gene match: 6. The CDR3 consists of 17 residues. The CDR3 protein is CASSPTGVASGANVLTF. CDR3 nucleotides: TGCGCCAGCAGCCCCACAGGGGTGGCCTCTGGGGCCAACGTCCTGACTTTC.

The rearrangement uses TRBV5-4 and TRBJ2-2, with 8 bases lining up with TRBD2. Germline CDR1 is SGHNT and CDR2 is YYREEE (reference sequence). V was pared by 4 bases and J by 5 bases, with 13 bases of the junction left unmatched. The CDR3 spans 17 residues. CDR3 protein: CASSLLAPTSVTGELFF. The CDR3 DNA sequence: TGTGCCAGCAGCCTTTTAGCCCCGACTAGCGTTACCGGGGAGCTGTTTTTT. Complete variable domain (other parts from reference TRBV5-4 and TRBJ2-2): ETGVTQSPTHLIKTRGQQVTLRCSSQSGHNTVSWYQQALGQGPQFIFQYYREEENGRGNFPPRFSGLQFPNYSSELNVNALELDDSALYLCASSLLAPTSVTGELFFGEGSRLTVL.

The genes are TRBV5-4 and TRBJ2-1; 10 bases line up with TRBD2. The CDR3 is 15 residues long. Germline CDR1 SGHNT, CDR2 YYREEE (reference sequence). V lost 2 bases and J lost 8; bases outside the gene matches: 7. CDR3 residues: CASSFGSGGADEQFF. CDR3 bases: TGTGCCAGCAGCTTTGGGAGCGGGGGGGCGGATGAGCAGTTCTTC.

The V gene is TRBV18, the J gene TRBJ2-3; 9 bases map to TRBD1. The CDR3 spans 16 residues. V gave up 3 bases and J gave up 5 bases; unmatched junction bases: 9. CDR1 and CDR2 from the germline V gene are KGHSH and LQKENI. The CDR3 here is CASSPPGTGYRDTQYF. CDR3 nucleotides: TGTGCCAGCTCACCCCCCGGGACAGGGTATAGAGATACGCAGTATTTT.

The gene calls are TRBV7-3 and TRBJ2-1; TRBD2 agrees at 7 bases. This CDR3 contains 13 residues. Germline trimming cut 8 bases from V and 1 base from J; bases unmatched to any gene: 2. Germline lookup yields CDR1 SGHTA and CDR2 FQGTGA. CDR3 bases: TGTGCCAGCGGGGAGGGATCCTACAATGAGCAGTTCTTC. It is translated as CASGEGSYNEQFF.

This clone was recorded only once. V gene TRBV30 combines with J gene TRBJ1-2; weak D call: TRBD1 (6 bases). The CDR3 length is 14 residues. Trimming pared 0 bases from V and 6 bases from J, leaving 14 bases between. The germline V gene encodes CDR1 GTSNPN and CDR2 SVGIG (reference sequence). Written as DNA, the CDR3 is TGTGCCTGGAGTGTACAGGGCAGGGTGAATGGCTACACCTTC. Translating it yields CAWSVQGRVNGYTF. Combining the CDR3 with reference TRBV30 and TRBJ1-2 gives the whole variable domain SQTIHQWPATLVQPVGSPLSLECTVEGTSNPNLYWYRQAAGRGLQLLFYSVGIGQISSEVPQNLSASRPQDRQFILSSKKLLLSDSGFYLCAWSVQGRVNGYTFGSGTRLTVV.

The V call is TRBV6-1, the J call TRBJ1-3; TRBD1 is a possible D gene (5 bases). CDR1 is MNHNS and CDR2 is SASEGT in the germline V gene. The V end lost 3 bases, the J end lost 1 base, and 10 bases lay between the germline ends. The CDR3 runs 15 residues. CDR3 amino acids: CASSETPGSGNTIYF. The CDR3 DNA reads as TGTGCCAGCAGTGAGACCCCAGGGTCTGGAAACACCATATATTTT.

This chain joins TRBV7-2 and TRBJ2-7, with 7 bases matching TRBD2. V dropped 1 base and J dropped 2; count of bases not matched to a gene: 11. Per germline, CDR1 SGHTA and CDR2 FQGNSA. CDR3 length: 17 residues. CDR3 region: CASSLELVGLGAYEQYF. CDR3 coding DNA: TGTGCCAGCAGCTTAGAATTAGTAGGACTAGGGGCCTACGAGCAGTACTTC.

This clone was counted a few times. The chain combines TRBV5-1 with TRBJ2-7; TRBD1 agrees at 10 bases. The CDR3 is made up of 15 amino acids. V shed 0 bases and J 5 bases; nucleotides not matched to a gene: 5. CDR1 is SGHRS, CDR2 YFSETQ, per germline. The CDR3 protein is CASSLAGTGVHEQYF. The CDR3 region has the DNA TGCGCCAGCAGCTTGGCGGGGACAGGGGTACACGAGCAGTACTTC.

The CDR3 bases are TGCGCCAGCAGCCAAGACCTCCGGACAGGGGTCTATGGCTACACCTTC. Amino acid sequence: CASSQDLRTGVYGYTF. The chain employs TRBV4-3 and TRBJ1-2; 9 bases align to TRBD1. Per the germline V gene, CDR1 is LGHNA and CDR2 is YSLEER. V lost 0 bases, J lost 4 bases, and 6 bases stayed unmatched. This CDR3 is 16 amino acids long.

The chain combines TRBV20-1 with TRBJ2-7; D unresolved. The V end was cut by 1 base, the J end by 9 bases, with 10 bases between. Germline lookup yields CDR1 DFQATT and CDR2 SNEGSKA (reference sequence). This CDR3 comprises 11 residues. As DNA, the CDR3 is TGCAGTGCTAGAGCAGGCCCCGGGCAGTACTTC. Encoded protein: CSARAGPGQYF.

This chain links TRBV4-1 with TRBJ1-2; TRBD1 might be the D (5 bases). Germline V gene data show CDR1 as MGHRA and CDR2 as YSYEKL. Trimming left V 1 base short and J 5 bases short, with 14 bases between. There are 15 residues in the CDR3. CDR3 coding DNA: TGCGCCAGCAGCCAAGCGGGGGAAGGGTCGTATGGCTACACCTTC. Translation: CASSQAGEGSYGYTF.

V is TRBV18 and J is TRBJ1-2, with 8 bases lining up with TRBD1. Germline CDR1 and CDR2: KGHSH and LQKENI. This CDR3 contains 16 residues. V shed 6 bases, J shed 5 bases, and the junction held 14 bases outside the gene matches. CDR3 sequence reads: CASSPSSGQASYGYTF. Here the CDR3 DNA reads TGTGCCAGCTCCCCGTCGTCGGGACAGGCGTCTTATGGCTACACCTTC.

The chain has TRBV5-4 and TRBJ1-1; TRBD1 matches 7 bases. Unmatched junction bases numbered 17, after V lost 4 bases and J lost 5 bases. Germline CDR1 and CDR2: SGHNT and YYREEE (reference sequence). This CDR3 is 17 amino acids long. The CDR3: CASSAGTANGRETEAFF. CDR3 in DNA: TGTGCCAGCAGCGCCGGGACAGCCAATGGGCGAGAGACTGAAGCTTTCTTT.